Shown below are 13 T cell receptor beta chains from a single sample sequenced in a study of blood T cell repertoires in COVID-19. Clones were read by immunoSEQ multiplex PCR, and TCRdb kept only the in-frame ones, dropping some. Of 110,000 or so clones detected, more than 80% appear once; the ten largest clones hold roughly 5%. Sequencing was performed on peripheral blood. The receptors here all came from a woman aged 60-75 years with COVID-19, enrolled during active disease.

CDR3 region: CASSLLPDQPQHF. CDR3 sequence (DNA): TGTGCCAGCAGCTTACTCCCAGATCAGCCCCAGCATTTT. V usage is TRBV7-2 and J usage is TRBJ1-5; D is undetermined. V was trimmed by 2 bases and J by 5 bases, leaving 7 bases between them. Germline V gene lookup returns CDR1 SGHTA and CDR2 FQGNSA. The CDR3 extends over 13 amino acids.

This clone was seen just once. The gene calls are TRBV5-1 and TRBJ2-1, with D perhaps matching TRBD2 (5 bases). The CDR3 is made up of 13 amino acids. V lost 0 bases to trimming and J lost 9 bases, with 10 bases between them. Germline V gene lookup returns CDR1 SGHRS and CDR2 YFSETQ. CDR3 sequence reads: CASSLDAGLEQFF. Written as DNA, the CDR3 is TGCGCCAGCAGCTTGGACGCGGGTCTTGAGCAGTTCTTC.

This chain connects TRBV11-2 to TRBJ1-1; maybe TRBD1 (5 bases). The CDR3 is 14 amino acids. The germline gives CDR1 SGHAT, CDR2 FQNNGV. Trimming left V 5 bases short and J 8 bases short, with 18 bases between. The CDR3 loop reads CASSPQGWGDEAFF. DNA of the CDR3: TGTGCCAGCAGCCCCCAAGGTTGGGGCGACGAAGCTTTCTTT.

This chain uses TRBV4-1 with TRBJ2-7; perhaps TRBD2 as D (5 bases). CDR1 is MGHRA, CDR2 YSYEKL, per germline. V was cut by 1 base and J by 0 bases, with 10 bases left in between. CDR3 length equals 15 residues. CDR3 sequence reads: CASSQGARASYEQYF. DNA for the CDR3: TGCGCCAGCAGCCAAGGAGCGCGGGCCTCCTACGAGCAGTACTTC.

The V and J genes are TRBV6-2 or TRBV6-3 and TRBJ1-1; D perhaps matches TRBD1 (5 bases). The CDR3 runs 14 residues. Trimming removed 4 bases at V and 8 bases at J, with 17 bases between. Germline CDR1 reads MNHEY; CDR2 reads SVGEGT. The CDR3 region is CASSFEGHSREAFF. CDR3 sequence (DNA): TGTGCCAGCAGTTTCGAAGGACACTCCCGAGAAGCTTTCTTT.

The rearrangement uses TRBV27 and TRBJ2-5, with 7 bases matching TRBD2. Germline CDR1 and CDR2: MNHEY and SMNVEV (reference sequence). The ends lost 9 bases at V and 4 bases at J; junction bases unmatched: 8. The CDR3 is 13 residues long. The CDR3 DNA sequence: TGTGCCAGTTGGAGAGCGGGGATAGAGACCCAGTACTTC. Translated, it gives CASWRAGIETQYF.

The chain is built from TRBV5-1 and TRBJ2-1; possible D gene TRBD2, 6 bases. Trimming shortened V by 4 bases and J by 3 bases, and 14 bases separated the two germline ends. CDR3 length: 15 amino acids. Germline values: CDR1 SGHRS, CDR2 YFSETQ. In DNA, the CDR3 is TGCGCCAGCAGCCCCCTAGGGACTGACTACAATGAGCAGTTCTTC. It codes for CASSPLGTDYNEQFF. Full variable domain (remainder filled in from reference TRBV5-1 and TRBJ2-1): KAGVTQTPRYLIKTRGQQVTLSCSPISGHRSVSWYQQTPGQGLQFLFEYFSETQRNKGNFPGRFSGRQFSNSRSEMNVSTLELGDSALYLCASSPLGTDYNEQFFGPGTRLTVL.

The chain has TRBV5-4 and TRBJ1-1; D unresolved. Per the germline V gene, CDR1 is SGHNT and CDR2 is YYREEE (reference sequence). The CDR3 runs 15 residues. Trimming removed 1 base from V and 0 bases from J, with 10 bases in between. The CDR3 bases are TGTGCCAGCAGCTTGCGCGAACAGCTGAACACTGAAGCTTTCTTT. Translating it yields CASSLREQLNTEAFF.

The V call is TRBV18, the J call TRBJ2-1; a weak D match, TRBD1 (6 bases). CDR1 and CDR2 from the germline V gene are KGHSH and LQKENI. This CDR3 is 15 amino acids long. Trimming removed 2 bases at V and 4 bases at J, with 12 bases between. CDR3 DNA: TGTGCCAGCTCACCAGGACAGCTTACTTACAATGAGCAGTTCTTC. Amino acid sequence: CASSPGQLTYNEQFF.

The CDR3 region is CASSLNTRQYSTDTQYF. The CDR3 nucleotides read TGTGCCAGCTCACTGAATACTCGACAGTACAGCACAGATACGCAGTATTTT. The chain carries TRBV18 and TRBJ2-3, with TRBD1 as a possible D gene (5 bases). Germline V gene lookup returns CDR1 KGHSH and CDR2 LQKENI. CDR3 length: 17 residues. Trimming stripped 4 bases from V and 0 bases from J, with 17 bases between. Full variable domain (outside the CDR3, taken from reference TRBV18 and TRBJ2-3): NAGVMQNPRHLVRRRGQEARLRCSPMKGHSHVYWYRQLPEEGLKFMVYLQKENIIDESGMPKERFSAEFPKEGPSILRIQQVVRGDSAAYFCASSLNTRQYSTDTQYFGPGTRLTVL.

The chain employs TRBV4-2 and TRBJ1-1, with 10 nucleotides matching TRBD1. The CDR3 spans 16 residues. Germline-derived CDR1 and CDR2 are LGHNA and YNFKEQ. The trim removed 0 bases at V and 5 bases at J, leaving 6 bases unmatched. The DNA of the CDR3 is TGTGCCAGCAGCCAAGATCCGGACAGGGGGAATACTGAAGCTTTCTTT. As protein: CASSQDPDRGNTEAFF.

This sequence joins TRBV5-1 and TRBJ2-3; D possibly corresponds to TRBD2 (6 bases). Germline V gene data show CDR1 as SGHRS and CDR2 as YFSETQ. The length of the CDR3 is 20 residues. Trimming pared 1 base from V and 0 bases from J, leaving 24 bases between. CDR3 DNA sequence: TGCGCCAGCAGCTTGCAGGTTACGGGGGAGCTTAAACGTAGCACAGATACGCAGTATTTT. As protein: CASSLQVTGELKRSTDTQYF.

The chain employs TRBV10-3 and TRBJ2-3; TRBD1 agrees at 8 bases. The CDR3 spans 15 residues. Per germline, CDR1 ENHRY and CDR2 SYGVKD. Trimming at V came to 4 bases and at J to 2 bases, leaving 5 bases not matched to a gene. CDR3 loop: CAISVPGGYTDTQYF. The CDR3 region has the DNA TGTGCCATCAGTGTGCCAGGGGGCTACACAGATACGCAGTATTTT.